This TCR beta chain was recovered during a study of shared clonotypes between healthy human individuals. Overall study results and limits: The expectation was that sequencing depth would affect clonotype sharing among donors.

V was clipped by 0 bases and J by 0 bases; unmatched bases: 10. The V gene's germline CDR1 is SQVTM and CDR2 ANQGSEA. There are 17 residues in the CDR3. Worth noting for this clone: Its target is not known.

Unsorted PBMC DNA underwent sequencing on ten immunoSEQ deep assay plates. Measured with immunoSEQ multiplex PCR; TCRdb has only the in-frame clones, and not every one. The sample lists around 530,000 clones, roughly 79% occurring once. The receptor was derived from a woman aged 40 to 55 in good health. Some clones in this sample may be carry-over from other donors' samples. Material for sequencing was PBMCs. This chain links TRBV29-1 with TRBJ1-2, with 7 bases lining up with TRBD1. As DNA, the CDR3 is TGCAGCGTTGAAGAGGACCATTGGGACAGCACTAACTATGGCTACACCTTC. As protein: CSVEEDHWDSTNYGYTF.